This T cell receptor beta chain was sequenced for a study of cytomegalovirus exposure and HLA in healthy donors. As for the study in general: The approximately 110 validation repertoires used the same platform as the roughly 620 first-cohort repertoires, a later analysis reported. Findings of the study overall: For cytomegalovirus status, the classifier reportedly gave diagnoses with high specificity and sensitivity. There were some public TCRs occurring in many donors, but most TCR sequences were rare.

Germline V gene lookup returns CDR1 SGHRS and CDR2 YFSETQ. The CDR3 length is 14 residues. The V and J ends lost 0 bases and 7 bases respectively, with 11 bases between them. TCRdb's table, derived via immunoSEQ multiplex PCR, lists solely in-frame clones and lacks some. The sample includes 71,000 or so clones, 85% to 95% of them seen just once. A note on this clone: Antigen: not known.

This sequence was found in a woman aged 18-29 years in good health and CMV-seronegative. The rearrangement joins TRBV5-1 to TRBJ2-1; D is undetermined. The sample taken for sequencing was PBMCs. CDR3 coding DNA: TGCGCCAGCAGCTTGGTGGCACCCGGGAATGAGCAGTTCTTC. It specifies CASSLVAPGNEQFF.